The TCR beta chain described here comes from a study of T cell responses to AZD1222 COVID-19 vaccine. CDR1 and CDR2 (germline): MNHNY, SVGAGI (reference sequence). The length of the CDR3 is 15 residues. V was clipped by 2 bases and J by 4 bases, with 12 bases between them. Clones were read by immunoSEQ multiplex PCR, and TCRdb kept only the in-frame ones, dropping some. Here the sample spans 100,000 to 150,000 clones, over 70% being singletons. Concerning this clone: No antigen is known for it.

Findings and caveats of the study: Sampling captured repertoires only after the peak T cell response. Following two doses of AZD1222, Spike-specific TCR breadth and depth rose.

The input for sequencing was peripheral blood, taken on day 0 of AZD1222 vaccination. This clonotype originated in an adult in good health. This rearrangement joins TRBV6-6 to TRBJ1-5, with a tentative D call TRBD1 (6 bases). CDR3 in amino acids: CASSYEGGTNQPQHF. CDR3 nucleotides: TGTGCCAGCAGTTACGAAGGGGGAACAAATCAGCCCCAGCATTTT.